This T cell receptor beta chain was obtained from a study of blood T cell repertoires in COVID-19. Study in general: Samples of COVID-19 (acute and convalescent) were obtained from the United States, Italy and Spain. PBMCs, B-cell-depleted T cells, or T cells provided the cDNA or gDNA that made up the material.

In the original processing: Amplification from reference gene primers served as the basis for estimated nucleated cell counts. The method was immunoSEQ multiplex PCR; TCRdb's version includes in-frame clones alone and lacks a portion of them. The DNA was the basis for D and trimming; V, J and clone size are from that table. The profile shows approximately 430,000 clones, 75% to 90% of them singletons. Losses at the gene ends were 2 bases for V and 3 bases for J; bases not matched to a gene: 8. Germline V CDR1 and CDR2: SEHNR, FQNEAQ (reference sequence). The CDR3 consists of 17 residues. The chain employs TRBV7-9 and TRBJ2-1; TRBD1 agrees at 9 bases. The specimen was peripheral blood. This sequence originates from a woman younger than 45 with active or convalescent COVID-19. CDR3: CASSLTDRGDIYNEQFF. For the CDR3, the DNA is TGTGCCAGCAGCTTAACCGACAGGGGGGACATCTACAATGAGCAGTTCTTC.